The rows below give T cell receptor beta chains drawn from one sample of a study of blood T cell repertoires in COVID-19. The data were produced by immunoSEQ multiplex PCR, yet TCRdb's version contains in-frame clones alone and is incomplete. Of fewer than 400,000 clones listed, over 90% were seen once; the top ten hold roughly 3.6%. Sequencing input: PBMCs or T cells enriched from blood (not recorded which). These receptors all stem from a woman aged 30 to 39 who had been exposed to COVID-19. CDR3s include the opening cysteine and the closing phenylalanine or tryptophan. D genes are given only for firm matches. Rows may omit the clone size; those that give it use once, few, many or a size class.

CDR3 DNA: TGTGCCAGCAGCCTCCGGGACAGGGGTAAGGAGCAGTACTTC
CDR3 protein: CASSLRDRGKEQYF
clone size: .
D gene: TRBD1
CDR3 length: 14
V gene: TRBV3-1/TRBV3-2
J gene: TRBJ2-7

CDR3 DNA: TGTGCCAGCAGCCTGCGGGACCAGCCCCAGCATTTT
CDR3 protein: CASSLRDQPQHF
clone size: .
D gene: .
CDR3 length: 12
V gene: TRBV5-6
J gene: TRBJ1-5

CDR3 DNA: TGTGCCAGCCAATGCAACCACGTTATTGCGGGGGGGCCCCCAGATACGCAGTATTTT
CDR3 protein: CASQCNHVIAGGPPDTQYF
clone size: .
D gene: TRBD2
CDR3 length: 19
V gene: TRBV6-4
J gene: TRBJ2-3

CDR3 DNA: TGTGCCAGCAGCCCAGGGGAAGGGGACTACGAGCAGTACTTC
CDR3 protein: CASSPGEGDYEQYF
clone size: once
D gene: .
CDR3 length: 14
V gene: TRBV11-3
J gene: TRBJ2-7

CDR3 DNA: TGCGCCAGCAGATACGGACAGGGAACAAATGAAAAACTGTTTTTT
CDR3 protein: CASRYGQGTNEKLFF
clone size: once
D gene: TRBD1
CDR3 length: 15
V gene: TRBV5-1
J gene: TRBJ1-4

CDR3 DNA: TGTGCCAGCAGCTTGGACGGGTACACTGAAGCTTTCTTT
CDR3 protein: CASSLDGYTEAFF
clone size: .
D gene: .
CDR3 length: 13
V gene: TRBV5-4
J gene: TRBJ1-1

CDR3 DNA: TGCGCCAGCAGCTTGCAATACACGAACACCGGGGAGCTGTTTTTT
CDR3 protein: CASSLQYTNTGELFF
clone size: once
D gene: .
CDR3 length: 15
V gene: TRBV5-1
J gene: TRBJ2-2

CDR3 DNA: TGCGCCAGCAGCTCGGGACTGGAAAATGAAAAACTGTTTTTT
CDR3 protein: CASSSGLENEKLFF
clone size: once
D gene: .
CDR3 length: 14
V gene: TRBV5-1
J gene: TRBJ1-4

CDR3 DNA: TGTGCCAGCAGCGTACCAGGATACGAGCAGTACTTC
CDR3 protein: CASSVPGYEQYF
clone size: .
D gene: .
CDR3 length: 12
V gene: TRBV7-3
J gene: TRBJ2-7

CDR3 DNA: TGTGCCAGCAGTCCACAGGGGCGAATGAACACTGAAGCTTTCTTT
CDR3 protein: CASSPQGRMNTEAFF
clone size: .
D gene: TRBD1
CDR3 length: 15
V gene: TRBV2
J gene: TRBJ1-1